Below, one T cell receptor beta chain is given with its context. Antigen: not known. The CDR3 extends 3 residues past the end of the read, so its final part is completed from the germline J gene. This sample was taken from a study of T cells in women clearing cervical HPV infection. For the study at large: Donors had HPV16-related CIN3 or worse; 2 had invasive cancer. Broader study findings: Controls had more TRBV6-7 (0.16%) than cases (approximately 0.11%).

All participants had a single incident cervical HPV16 infection, and prevalent HPV16 infections were excluded. MY09/MY11 PCR detected cervical HPV DNA; dot-blot assigned genotypes. Produced via immunoSEQ multiplex PCR; TCRdb's table is partial and in-frame only. The sample features 36,000 or so clones, with about 3.7% in its top ten. The CDR3 covers 13 residues. Germline V lookup: CDR1 MNHEY, CDR2 SVGEGT. The chain couples TRBV6-2 or TRBV6-3 to TRBJ1-1; D remains ambiguous. The sample consisted of blood buffy coat. This clonotype was obtained from a woman between 18 and 70 years old with a cervical HPV16 infection that either progressed to CIN3+ or cleared (not recorded which). The CDR3 loop is CASSWARPFEAFF. CDR3 bases read: TGTGCCAGCAGTTGGGCCAGGCCCTTCGAA.